This TCR beta chain comes out of a study of T cells in women clearing cervical HPV infection. Looking at the study overall: For cases, blood was sampled a median around 150 days after lesion detection, interquartile range about 90 to 200 days. Findings of the study overall: T-cell numbers per sample were unknown and may explain richness differences.

Clones were sequenced by immunoSEQ multiplex PCR, and TCRdb holds only the in-frame ones, with some missing. Its listing shows 21,000 or so clones. J gave up 5 bases and V 5 bases, and 6 bases lay outside the gene matches. The CDR3 is 16 amino acids. The germline CDR1 and CDR2 sequences are SGHTA and FQGTGA. As to this clone: Antigen specificity is unknown. From the germline J gene comes the end of the CDR3, since the read stops 3 residues before it.

The chain joins TRBV7-3 to TRBJ2-1; TRBD2 matches 13 bases. The sequence came from a woman aged 18 to 75 with a cervical HPV16 infection that either progressed to CIN3+ or cleared (not recorded which). Sequencing used blood buffy coat. CDR3 sequence: CASSPEGLAGHNEQFF. The covered CDR3 bases are TGTGCCAGCAGCCCCGAGGGACTAGCGGGACACAATGAG.